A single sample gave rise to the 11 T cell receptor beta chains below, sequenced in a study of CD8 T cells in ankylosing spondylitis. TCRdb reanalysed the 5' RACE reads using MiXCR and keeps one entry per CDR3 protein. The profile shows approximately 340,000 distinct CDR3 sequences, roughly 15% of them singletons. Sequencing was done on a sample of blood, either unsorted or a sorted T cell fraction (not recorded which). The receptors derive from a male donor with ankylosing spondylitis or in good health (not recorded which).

This CDR3 is CASSPERQGMKNYEQYF. The CDR3, as DNA: TGTGCCAGCAGCCCCGAACGACAAGGGATGAAGAACTACGAGCAGTACTTC. The genes are TRBV7-8 and TRBJ2-7; D ambiguous. The ends were cut back, 5 bases at V and 3 bases at J, with 23 bases in the middle. The CDR3 loop spans 17 amino acids. Germline-derived CDR1 and CDR2 are SGHVS and FQNEAQ. Full variable domain (missing parts from reference TRBV7-8 and TRBJ2-7): GAGVSQSPRYKVAKRGQDVALRCDPISGHVSLFWYQQALGQGPEFLTYFQNEAQLDKSGLPSDRFFAERPEGSVSTLKIQRTQQEDSAVYLCASSPERQGMKNYEQYFGPGTRLTVT.

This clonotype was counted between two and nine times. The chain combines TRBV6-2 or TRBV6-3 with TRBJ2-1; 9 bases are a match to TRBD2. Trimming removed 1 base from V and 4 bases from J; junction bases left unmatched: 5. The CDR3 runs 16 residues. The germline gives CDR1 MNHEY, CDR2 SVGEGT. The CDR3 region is CASSYWGSGGYNEQFF. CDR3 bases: TGTGCCAGCAGTTACTGGGGCAGCGGGGGGTACAATGAGCAGTTCTTC.

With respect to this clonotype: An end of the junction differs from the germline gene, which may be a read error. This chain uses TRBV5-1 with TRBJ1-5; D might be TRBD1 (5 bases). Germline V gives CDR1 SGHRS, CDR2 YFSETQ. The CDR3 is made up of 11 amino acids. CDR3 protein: CASSLWGVRYF. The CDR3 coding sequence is TGCGCCAGCAGCTTGTGGGGGGTAAGGTATTTT. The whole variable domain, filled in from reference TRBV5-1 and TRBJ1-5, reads KAGVTQTPRYLIKTRGQQVTLSCSPISGHRSVSWYQQTPGQGLQFLFEYFSETQRNKGNFPGRFSGRQFSNSRSEMNVSTLELGDSALYLCASSLWGVRYFGDGTRLSIL.

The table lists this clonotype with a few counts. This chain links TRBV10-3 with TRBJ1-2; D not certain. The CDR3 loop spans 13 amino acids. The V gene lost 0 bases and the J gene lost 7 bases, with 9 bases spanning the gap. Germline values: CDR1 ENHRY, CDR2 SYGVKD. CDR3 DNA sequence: TGTGCCATCAGTGAGTCCACTATGGCTGGCTACACCTTC. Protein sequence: CAISESTMAGYTF.

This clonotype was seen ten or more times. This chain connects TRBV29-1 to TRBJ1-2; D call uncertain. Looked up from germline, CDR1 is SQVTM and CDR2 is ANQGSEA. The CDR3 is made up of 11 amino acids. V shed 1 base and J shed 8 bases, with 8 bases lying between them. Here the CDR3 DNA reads TGCAGCGTTGAAGTAGGACGGGGCTACACCTTC. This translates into CSVEVGRGYTF.

The CDR3 nucleotides read TGCGCCAGCAGCCCCGGGGGGGTCACCTACGAGCAGTACTTC. Residues: CASSPGGVTYEQYF. The V and J genes are TRBV5-1 and TRBJ2-7; 8 bases are shared with TRBD2. Germline V gives CDR1 SGHRS, CDR2 YFSETQ. The CDR3 sequence is 14 residues long. V shed 4 bases, J shed 2 bases, and the junction held 5 bases outside the gene matches. The full variable domain, with the rest looked up from reference TRBV5-1 and TRBJ2-7, is KAGVTQTPRYLIKTRGQQVTLSCSPISGHRSVSWYQQTPGQGLQFLFEYFSETQRNKGNFPGRFSGRQFSNSRSEMNVSTLELGDSALYLCASSPGGVTYEQYFGPGTRLTVT.

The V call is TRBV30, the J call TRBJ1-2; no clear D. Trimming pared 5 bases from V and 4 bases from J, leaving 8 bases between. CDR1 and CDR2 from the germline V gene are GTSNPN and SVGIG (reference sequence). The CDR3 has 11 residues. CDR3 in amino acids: CAWSRTYGYTF. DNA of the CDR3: TGTGCCTGGTCTAGGACCTATGGCTACACCTTC.

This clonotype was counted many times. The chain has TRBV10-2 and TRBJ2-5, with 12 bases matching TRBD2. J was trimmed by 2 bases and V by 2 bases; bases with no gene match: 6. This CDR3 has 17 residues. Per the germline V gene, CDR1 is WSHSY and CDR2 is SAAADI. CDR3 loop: CASSEGTSGFSQETQYF. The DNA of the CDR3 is TGCGCCAGCAGTGAGGGGACTAGCGGGTTCTCGCAAGAGACCCAGTACTTC.

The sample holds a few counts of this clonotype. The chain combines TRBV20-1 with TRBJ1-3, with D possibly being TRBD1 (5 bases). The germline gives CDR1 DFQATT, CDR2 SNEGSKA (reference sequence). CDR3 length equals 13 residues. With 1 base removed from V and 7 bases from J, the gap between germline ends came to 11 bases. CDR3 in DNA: TGCAGTGCTAGAGCCCCCGGGGGGAACACCATATATTTT. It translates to CSARAPGGNTIYF.

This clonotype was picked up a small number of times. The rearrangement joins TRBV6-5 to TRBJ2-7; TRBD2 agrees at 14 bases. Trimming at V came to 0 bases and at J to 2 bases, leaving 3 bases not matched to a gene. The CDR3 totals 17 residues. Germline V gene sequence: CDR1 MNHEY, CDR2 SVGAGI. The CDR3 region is CASSYSGLAGAAYEQYF. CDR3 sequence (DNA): TGTGCCAGCAGTTACTCGGGACTAGCGGGAGCCGCCTACGAGCAGTACTTC.

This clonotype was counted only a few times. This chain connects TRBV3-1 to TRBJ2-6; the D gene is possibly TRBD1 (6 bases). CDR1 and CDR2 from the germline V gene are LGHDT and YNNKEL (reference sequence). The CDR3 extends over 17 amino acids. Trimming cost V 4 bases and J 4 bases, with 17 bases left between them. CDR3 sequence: CASSPSTGQSGANVLTF. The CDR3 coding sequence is TGTGCCAGCAGCCCCTCTACCGGACAGTCGGGGGCCAACGTCCTGACTTTC.